Listed below are T cell receptor beta chains from one sample, sequenced in a study of regulatory T cells in long-lasting Graves disease. TCRdb passed the multiplex PCR reads through MiXCR, listing each CDR3 protein once. The top ten hold roughly 10% of the sample, which has 540,000 or so distinct CDR3 sequences, roughly 14% seen once. This sample was shared with a second study, whose subject was T cells in Graves' hyperthyroidism and ophthalmopathy.

The specimen was peripheral blood mononuclear cells (PBMCs), collected at new diagnosis, from a patient treated with antithyroid drugs. These receptors were collected from a man in his thirties or forties with Graves disease. CDR3s include the opening cysteine and the closing phenylalanine or tryptophan. Fields, in order: CDR3 protein, CDR3 DNA, J gene, V gene, D gene, clone size. D genes are given only for firm matches. Rows give clone size only sometimes, using once, few, many, or a class for an expanded clone.

CDR3: CSASTWKQALNTEAFF
DNA: TGCAGTGCTAGCACCTGGAAACAGGCGTTGAACACTGAAGCTTTCTTT
J: TRBJ1-1
V: TRBV20-1
D: -
size: many

CDR3: CASSPSYTDTQYF
DNA: TGTGCCAGCAGTCCATCCTACACAGATACGCAGTATTTT
J: TRBJ2-3
V: TRBV27
D: -
size: many

CDR3: CASSISRGSTEAFF
DNA: TGTGCCAGTAGTATATCCAGGGGGTCGACTGAAGCTTTCTTT
J: TRBJ1-1
V: TRBV19
D: TRBD1
size: many

CDR3: CASSSAGGGGNEQFF
DNA: TGTGCCAGCAGTTCTGCGGGAGGAGGAGGGAATGAGCAGTTCTTC
J: TRBJ2-1
V: TRBV27
D: TRBD2
size: many

CDR3: CSARAGAAGYTF
DNA: TGCAGTGCTAGAGCGGGGGCTGCTGGCTACACCTTC
J: TRBJ1-2
V: TRBV20-1
D: -
size: few

CDR3: CASSYTGIPYEQYF
DNA: TGTGCCAGCAGCTACACAGGTATCCCCTACGAGCAGTACTTC
J: TRBJ2-7
V: TRBV7-9
D: -
size: few

CDR3: CASSPDRDYGYTF
DNA: TGTGCCAGCAGCCCCGACAGGGACTATGGCTACACCTTC
J: TRBJ1-2
V: TRBV9
D: TRBD1
size: many

CDR3: CASVRDREFLSSEAFF
DNA: TGTGCCAGCGTAAGAGACAGGGAGTTTTTGAGCTCTGAAGCTTTCTTT
J: TRBJ1-1
V: TRBV2
D: TRBD1
size: many

CDR3: CASSHGSRGETQYF
DNA: TGTGCCAGCAGTCATGGGAGTAGAGGAGAGACCCAGTACTTC
J: TRBJ2-5
V: TRBV2
D: -
size: many

CDR3: CASSYGEQGTTEAFF
DNA: TGTGCCAGCAGCTACGGGGAACAGGGGACCACTGAAGCTTTCTTT
J: TRBJ1-1
V: TRBV5-6
D: TRBD1
size: -

CDR3: CASSLRPGQGNYQPQHF
DNA: TGCGCCAGCAGCTTGAGGCCAGGACAGGGGAACTATCAGCCCCAGCATTTT
J: TRBJ1-5
V: TRBV5-1
D: TRBD1
size: -

CDR3: CASRPLPTSDTQYF
DNA: TGCGCCAGCAGACCGTTACCAACCTCAGATACGCAGTATTTT
J: TRBJ2-3
V: TRBV4-1
D: -
size: many

CDR3: CASSLVRRGGETQYF
DNA: TGCGCCAGCAGCTTGGTACGGCGGGGGGGAGAGACCCAGTACTTC
J: TRBJ2-5
V: TRBV5-1
D: TRBD2
size: -

CDR3: CASSLIWGDGYTF
DNA: TGTGCCAGCAGTTTAATATGGGGGGATGGCTACACCTTC
J: TRBJ1-2
V: TRBV27
D: -
size: few

CDR3: CATAEGGDYTGGLFF
DNA: TGTGCCACCGCGGAGGGAGGCGATTACACCGGGGGGCTGTTTTTT
J: TRBJ2-2
V: TRBV10-3
D: -
size: -

CDR3: CATSDSLAGGAFRTDMQYF
DNA: TGTGCCACCAGTGATTCACTAGCGGGGGGGGCTTTTCGCACAGATATGCAGTATTTT
J: TRBJ2-3
V: TRBV24-1
D: TRBD2
size: few

CDR3: CSARDPFQGQGPFKEQYF
DNA: TGCAGTGCTAGAGATCCTTTTCAGGGACAGGGGCCCTTTAAGGAGCAGTACTTC
J: TRBJ2-7
V: TRBV20-1
D: TRBD1
size: -

CDR3: CSASLLAGGFTDTQYF
DNA: TGCAGTGCTAGTCTCTTAGCGGGAGGTTTCACAGATACGCAGTATTTT
J: TRBJ2-3
V: TRBV20-1
D: TRBD2
size: -

CDR3: CAIRSRNTEAFF
DNA: TGTGCCATTCGTTCCCGGAACACTGAAGCTTTCTTT
J: TRBJ1-1
V: TRBV5-8
D: -
size: -

CDR3: CASVGQGPYEQYF
DNA: TGTGCCAGCGTTGGACAGGGCCCCTACGAGCAGTACTTC
J: TRBJ2-7
V: TRBV7-9
D: TRBD1
size: many

CDR3: CAWSVPQDTQYF
DNA: TGTGCCTGGAGTGTACCCCAAGATACGCAGTATTTT
J: TRBJ2-3
V: TRBV30
D: -
size: many

CDR3: CSASGYEQFF
DNA: TGCAGTGCTAGCGGGTATGAGCAGTTCTTC
J: TRBJ2-1
V: TRBV20-1
D: -
size: -

CDR3: CASRDGVGSYNSPLHF
DNA: TGTGCCAGCAGAGACGGGGTGGGCTCCTATAATTCACCCCTCCACTTT
J: TRBJ1-6
V: TRBV5-6
D: -
size: -

CDR3: CASSWGDRGTNEKLFF
DNA: TGTGCCAGCAGTTGGGGGGACCGGGGAACTAATGAAAAACTGTTTTTT
J: TRBJ1-4
V: TRBV27
D: -
size: many

CDR3: CASTFSSGQQLREQYF
DNA: TGTGCCAGCACCTTTTCATCTGGACAGCAACTACGAGAGCAGTACTTC
J: TRBJ2-7
V: TRBV11-2
D: -
size: many

CDR3: CASSQEYGDEQFF
DNA: TGTGCCAGCAGCCAAGAGTACGGAGATGAGCAGTTCTTC
J: TRBJ2-1
V: TRBV3-1
D: -
size: many

CDR3: CSARSPEDEKLFF
DNA: TGCAGTGCTAGGAGCCCTGAAGATGAAAAACTGTTTTTT
J: TRBJ1-4
V: TRBV20-1
D: -
size: many

CDR3: CASTSGVRETQYF
DNA: TGTGCCAGCACATCCGGAGTCCGGGAGACCCAGTACTTC
J: TRBJ2-5
V: TRBV18
D: -
size: many

CDR3: CASSGFAQDTQYF
DNA: TGTGCCAGCAGTGGCTTTGCACAAGATACGCAGTATTTT
J: TRBJ2-3
V: TRBV27
D: -
size: many

CDR3: CASSLSNSAQPQHF
DNA: TGTGCCAGCAGCCTGTCGAATTCTGCTCAGCCCCAGCATTTT
J: TRBJ1-5
V: TRBV7-9
D: -
size: -

CDR3: CASSIWPGQGQYF
DNA: TGTGCCAGTAGTATTTGGCCAGGGCAAGGGCAGTACTTC
J: TRBJ2-7
V: TRBV19
D: -
size: few

CDR3: CASSPGTVTEAFF
DNA: TGTGCCAGCAGCCCCGGGACAGTCACTGAAGCTTTCTTT
J: TRBJ1-1
V: TRBV12-3/TRBV12-4
D: TRBD1
size: many

CDR3: CSASAGRGETQYF
DNA: TGCAGTGCTAGCGCGGGGAGGGGAGAGACCCAGTACTTC
J: TRBJ2-5
V: TRBV20-1
D: TRBD2
size: -

CDR3: CSARDAPVF
DNA: TGCAGTGCTAGAGATGCCCCGGTCTTT
J: TRBJ1-1
V: TRBV20-1
D: -
size: many

CDR3: CASSLDTEQYF
DNA: TGTGCCAGCAGCTTAGATACCGAGCAGTACTTC
J: TRBJ2-7
V: TRBV7-2
D: -
size: many

CDR3: CASRSLTSGIVTGELFF
DNA: TGTGCCAGCAGATCCCTGACTAGCGGGATTGTCACCGGGGAGCTGTTTTTT
J: TRBJ2-2
V: TRBV6-1
D: TRBD2
size: many

CDR3: CASSLATGNEKLFF
DNA: TGTGCCAGCAGCTTAGCTACAGGGAATGAAAAACTGTTTTTT
J: TRBJ1-4
V: TRBV11-3
D: -
size: -

CDR3: CASDRPGSGRVYTYNEQFF
DNA: TGTGCCAGCGACCGACCTGGTAGCGGGAGGGTATATACCTACAATGAGCAGTTCTTC
J: TRBJ2-1
V: TRBV2
D: TRBD2
size: many

CDR3: CASSYSSGSEAFF
DNA: TGTGCCAGCAGTTACTCCTCGGGGAGCGAAGCTTTCTTT
J: TRBJ1-1
V: TRBV6-5
D: -
size: many

CDR3: CASSPGRYGYTF
DNA: TGCGCCAGCAGCCCCGGGAGGTATGGCTACACCTTC
J: TRBJ1-2
V: TRBV5-1
D: -
size: few

CDR3: CASNLWGNNEQFF
DNA: TGTGCCAGCAACCTATGGGGGAACAATGAGCAGTTCTTC
J: TRBJ2-1
V: TRBV28
D: -
size: -

CDR3: CRARVREDYEQYF
DNA: TGCAGAGCTAGGGTACGAGAGGACTACGAGCAGTACTTC
J: TRBJ2-7
V: TRBV20-1
D: -
size: many

CDR3: CSGKTSGRAYEQYF
DNA: TGCAGTGGAAAAACTAGCGGGAGGGCCTACGAGCAGTACTTC
J: TRBJ2-7
V: TRBV20-1
D: TRBD2
size: many

CDR3: CASSRTVETGELFF
DNA: TGCGCCAGCAGTAGGACAGTAGAGACCGGGGAGCTGTTTTTT
J: TRBJ2-2
V: TRBV5-1
D: -
size: few

CDR3: CASSLETGEAFF
DNA: TGTGCCAGCAGCCTCGAAACAGGTGAAGCTTTCTTT
J: TRBJ1-1
V: TRBV9
D: -
size: -

CDR3: CSVVPEETQYF
DNA: TGCAGCGTTGTCCCTGAAGAGACCCAGTACTTC
J: TRBJ2-5
V: TRBV29-1
D: -
size: many

CDR3: CASREMGSSYNEQFF
DNA: TGTGCCAGCCGAGAAATGGGGAGCTCCTACAATGAGCAGTTCTTC
J: TRBJ2-1
V: TRBV7-2
D: -
size: many

CDR3: CASSEGGGTGFRDTQYF
DNA: TGTGCCAGCAGTGAAGGTGGGGGGACAGGGTTTAGAGATACGCAGTATTTT
J: TRBJ2-3
V: TRBV2
D: TRBD1
size: many

CDR3: CAIGGRDEQYF
DNA: TGTGCCATCGGCGGACGTGACGAGCAGTACTTC
J: TRBJ2-7
V: TRBV10-3
D: -
size: few

CDR3: CASNRVGSRADTQYF
DNA: TGTGCCAGCAACCGAGTCGGGTCTAGAGCAGATACGCAGTATTTT
J: TRBJ2-3
V: TRBV6-1
D: -
size: many

CDR3: CATPGYCETDTQYF
DNA: TGTGCTACACCTGGGTATTGTGAGACAGATACGCAGTATTTT
J: TRBJ2-3
V: TRBV3-1
D: -
size: many

CDR3: CASSYVGFSGANVLTF
DNA: TGTGCCAGCAGTTACGTCGGTTTCTCTGGGGCCAACGTCCTGACTTTC
J: TRBJ2-6
V: TRBV6-2/TRBV6-3
D: -
size: -

CDR3: CSATDRGNEKLFF
DNA: TGCAGCGCAACCGACAGGGGTAATGAAAAACTGTTTTTT
J: TRBJ1-4
V: TRBV29-1
D: TRBD1
size: many

CDR3: CASSFPGVDEQYF
DNA: TGTGCCAGCAGTTTTCCGGGAGTGGACGAGCAGTACTTC
J: TRBJ2-7
V: TRBV12-3/TRBV12-4
D: -
size: many

CDR3: CASKVHNSPLHF
DNA: TGTGCCAGCAAGGTCCATAATTCACCCCTCCACTTT
J: TRBJ1-6
V: TRBV2
D: -
size: many

CDR3: CASSQVTGRVAFF
DNA: TGTGCCAGCAGCCAAGTCACCGGGCGGGTAGCTTTCTTT
J: TRBJ1-1
V: TRBV14
D: -
size: few

CDR3: CSVEAGGGQGYTF
DNA: TGCAGCGTTGAAGCAGGAGGGGGTCAAGGCTACACCTTC
J: TRBJ1-2
V: TRBV29-1
D: -
size: few